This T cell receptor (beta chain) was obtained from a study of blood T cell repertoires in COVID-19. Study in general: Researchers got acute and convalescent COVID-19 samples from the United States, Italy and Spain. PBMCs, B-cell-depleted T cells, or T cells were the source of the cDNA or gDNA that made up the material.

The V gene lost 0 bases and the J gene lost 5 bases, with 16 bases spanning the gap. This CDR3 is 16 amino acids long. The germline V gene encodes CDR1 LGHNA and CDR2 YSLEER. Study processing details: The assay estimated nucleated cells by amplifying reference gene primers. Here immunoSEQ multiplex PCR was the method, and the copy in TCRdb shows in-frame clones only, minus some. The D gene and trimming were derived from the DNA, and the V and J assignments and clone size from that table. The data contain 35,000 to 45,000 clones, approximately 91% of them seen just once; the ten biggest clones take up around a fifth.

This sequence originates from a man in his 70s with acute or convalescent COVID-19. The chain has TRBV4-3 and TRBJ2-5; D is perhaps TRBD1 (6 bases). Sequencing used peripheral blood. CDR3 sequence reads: CASSQDLGGQGETQYF. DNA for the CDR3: TGCGCCAGCAGCCAAGATTTAGGGGGTCAGGGGGAGACCCAGTACTTC.